The 28 T cell receptor beta chains below all came from one sample that was sequenced in a study of siplizumab effects on memory and regulatory T cells. TCRdb's table, derived via immunoSEQ multiplex PCR, lists solely in-frame clones and lacks some. The sample yields over 85,000 clones, 93% seen once. The sequenced sample consisted of CD8+ T cells sorted from blood. All receptors derive from a human donor in good health.

The rearrangement joins TRBV4-2 to TRBJ2-3; D uncertain. The V end lost 0 bases, the J end lost 3 bases, and 10 bases lay between the germline ends. The germline V gene has CDR1 LGHNA and CDR2 YNFKEQ. This CDR3 region has 15 residues. CDR3 sequence (DNA): TGTGCCAGCAGCCAAGATGGATCGAAAACAGATACGCAGTATTTT. It is translated as CASSQDGSKTDTQYF.

The chain links TRBV11-3 to TRBJ2-1; 11 positions agree with TRBD2. The CDR3 runs 16 residues. From germline, CDR1 is SGHNT and CDR2 YENEEA. V was pared by 2 bases and J by 4 bases, with 4 bases of the junction left unmatched. The CDR3 DNA reads TGTGCCAGCAGCTTAAAAGCTAGCGGGAGGTACAATGAGCAGTTCTTC. This gives the protein CASSLKASGRYNEQFF. Variable domain in full (rest from reference TRBV11-3 and TRBJ2-1): EAGVVQSPRYKIIEKKQPVAFWCNPISGHNTLYWYLQNLGQGPELLIRYENEEAVDDSQLPKDRFSAERLKGVDSTLKIQPAELGDSAVYLCASSLKASGRYNEQFFGPGTRLTVL.

V is TRBV7-9 and J is TRBJ2-1; the match to TRBD1 covers 9 bases. The length of the CDR3 is 16 residues. V gave up 0 bases and J gave up 9 bases; unmatched junction bases: 9. Looked up from germline, CDR1 is SEHNR and CDR2 is FQNEAQ (reference sequence). Here the CDR3 reads CASSLALGQGYSEQFF. For the CDR3, the DNA is TGTGCCAGCAGCTTAGCGTTGGGACAGGGATACTCTGAGCAGTTCTTC.

This clone showed up just once. This sequence joins TRBV5-6 and TRBJ1-1; the D is unclear. V was shortened by 2 bases and J by 3 bases, with 5 bases between the two germline ends. CDR1 and CDR2 (germline): SGHDT, YYEEEE. The CDR3 is 12 amino acids. CDR3 region: CASSFIDTEAFF. The CDR3 DNA follows: TGTGCCAGCAGCTTTATAGACACTGAAGCTTTCTTT.

Comment on this clone: Distinct nucleotide sequences in the sample also encode this CDR3. This chain connects TRBV11-2 to TRBJ1-1; weak D call: TRBD1 (5 bases). V was pared by 0 bases and J by 1 base, with 9 bases between. The CDR3 has 15 amino acids. Germline V gene sequence: CDR1 SGHAT, CDR2 FQNNGV. For the CDR3, the DNA is TGTGCCAGCAGCTTAGAGGGACGGGAGAACACTGAAGCTTTCTTT. This translates into CASSLEGRENTEAFF.

The chain uses TRBV4-1 and TRBJ2-5; no clear D gene. Trimming took off 4 bases at V and 5 bases at J, with 11 bases between the two ends. The germline V gene encodes CDR1 MGHRA and CDR2 YSYEKL. The CDR3 totals 13 residues. CDR3 sequence reads: CASSLTRIETQYF. CDR3 in DNA: TGCGCCAGCAGCCTAACGAGGATCGAGACCCAGTACTTC.

This chain links TRBV4-1 with TRBJ1-4; D uncertain. V was shortened by 0 bases and J by 13 bases, with 15 bases between the two germline ends. The CDR3 runs to 14 residues. Germline V lookup: CDR1 MGHRA, CDR2 YSYEKL. This CDR3 reads CASSQEGSRARLFF. In DNA form, the CDR3 reads TGCGCCAGCAGCCAAGAAGGTAGTAGGGCTCGACTGTTTTTT.

The chain joins TRBV2 to TRBJ2-7; D not resolved. The germline CDR1 and CDR2 sequences are SNHLY and FYNNEI. This CDR3 comprises 15 residues. Between the trimmed V and J ends, which lost 3 bases and 1 base, there was a span of 13 bases. The CDR3 nucleotides read TGTGCCAGCAGTGAGGGCAGGCTAAAGTCCTACGAGCAGTACTTC. Its protein is CASSEGRLKSYEQYF.

This rearrangement joins TRBV19 to TRBJ2-7; 8 nucleotides align to TRBD1. V lost 1 base to trimming and J lost 5 bases; unmatched junction nucleotides: 1. The V gene's germline CDR1 is LNHDA and CDR2 SQIVND (reference sequence). The CDR3 has 13 residues. The CDR3 nucleotides are TGTGCCAGTAGTATAGGACAGGGGAACGAGCAGTACTTC. It codes for CASSIGQGNEQYF.

The rearrangement uses TRBV7-9 and TRBJ2-7; 8 nucleotides align to TRBD2. The CDR3 is made up of 15 amino acids. The V gene's germline CDR1 is SEHNR and CDR2 FQNEAQ (reference sequence). After removal of 1 base from V and 5 bases from J, the junction contained 7 bases not matched to a gene. In nucleotides, the CDR3 is TGTGCCAGCAGCTTAGTTGACGGGAGGGCAGACGAGCAGTACTTC. Amino acid sequence: CASSLVDGRADEQYF.

The chain uses TRBV27 and TRBJ2-7; D is uncertain. The germline V gene has CDR1 MNHEY and CDR2 SMNVEV (reference sequence). The CDR3 is 13 amino acids. The germline V and J ends were trimmed by 3 bases and 3 bases, with 9 bases remaining between them. The CDR3 coding sequence is TGTGCCAGCAGTTTCTCCTCCAACTACGAGCAGTACTTC. Translated: CASSFSSNYEQYF.

This sequence joins TRBV18 and TRBJ2-7; D not resolved. The CDR3 consists of 15 residues. In germline, CDR1 is KGHSH, CDR2 LQKENI. V lost 0 bases and J 2 bases, leaving 11 bases between the germline ends. The CDR3 loop reads CASSPPSGQPYEQYF. The CDR3 bases are TGTGCCAGCTCACCACCGTCCGGGCAGCCCTACGAGCAGTACTTC.

CDR3 DNA sequence: TGTGCCAGCAGAACCTCTATCAATGAGCAGTTCTTC. Amino acids: CASRTSINEQFF. The V and J genes are TRBV27 and TRBJ2-1; no clear D. Germline values: CDR1 MNHEY, CDR2 SMNVEV (reference sequence). Trimming pared 6 bases from V and 6 bases from J, leaving 9 bases between. CDR3 size: 12 residues.

The chain joins TRBV5-1 to TRBJ2-1; D perhaps matches TRBD2 (5 bases). Trimming left V 0 bases short and J 4 bases short, with 8 bases between. The CDR3 sequence is 14 residues long. Looked up from germline, CDR1 is SGHRS and CDR2 is YFSETQ. CDR3 loop: CASSLEGEYNEQFF. The CDR3 coding sequence is TGCGCCAGCAGCTTGGAGGGAGAATACAATGAGCAGTTCTTC.

The chain combines TRBV4-2 with TRBJ2-7, with TRBD2 identical over 7 bases. CDR3 length: 17 amino acids. J was trimmed by 0 bases and V by 1 base; bases with no gene match: 9. Germline CDR1 and CDR2: LGHNA and YNFKEQ. CDR3 in amino acids: CASSQGNNGGSSYEQYF. The CDR3 coding sequence is TGTGCCAGCAGCCAAGGGAATAACGGGGGGAGCTCCTACGAGCAGTACTTC.

In this sample, this clone turned up once. The V gene is TRBV9, the J gene TRBJ1-1, with 9 bases fitting TRBD1. The germline gives CDR1 SGDLS, CDR2 YYNGEE. Unmatched junction bases numbered 5, after V lost 4 bases and J lost 4 bases. This CDR3 spans 14 amino acids. The CDR3 DNA sequence: TGTGCCAGCAGCCCCCGGACAGGGGCCACTGAAGCTTTCTTT. Translation: CASSPRTGATEAFF. The full variable domain, its missing parts supplied by reference TRBV9 and TRBJ1-1, is DSGVTQTPKHLITATGQRVTLRCSPRSGDLSVYWYQQSLDQGLQFLIQYYNGEERAKGNILERFSAQQFPDLHSELNLSSLELGDSALYFCASSPRTGATEAFFGQGTRLTVV.

This clone appeared a single time. The chain employs TRBV12-5 and TRBJ1-1; tentatively, D is TRBD1 (5 bases). This CDR3 has 20 amino acids. Trimming shortened V by 1 base and J by 0 bases, and 24 bases separated the two germline ends. Germline-derived CDR1 and CDR2 are LGHNT and FRNRAP. CDR3 amino acids: CASGLESPVYAGNLNTEAFF. DNA for the CDR3: TGTGCTAGTGGTTTGGAGTCACCCGTTTACGCAGGGAACCTGAACACTGAAGCTTTCTTT. Based on the CDR3 plus reference TRBV12-5 and TRBJ1-1, the full variable domain is DARVTQTPRHKVTEMGQEVTMRCQPILGHNTVFWYRQTMMQGLELLAYFRNRAPLDDSGMPKDRFSAEMPDATLATLKIQPSEPRDSAVYFCASGLESPVYAGNLNTEAFFGQGTRLTVV.

This chain connects TRBV29-1 to TRBJ2-2, with 9 bases lining up with TRBD1. Germline lookup yields CDR1 SQVTM and CDR2 ANQGSEA. V was pared by 5 bases and J by 6 bases, with 13 bases of the junction left unmatched. The CDR3 contains 16 residues. CDR3 sequence: CSVRAGQGFLAGELFF. The CDR3 coding sequence is TGCAGCGTTCGAGCAGGACAGGGGTTTTTAGCCGGGGAGCTGTTTTTT.

The rearrangement joins TRBV27 to TRBJ1-1; maybe TRBD1 (6 bases). Germline V gene sequence: CDR1 MNHEY, CDR2 SMNVEV (reference sequence). This CDR3 has 15 residues. Trimming left V 2 bases short and J 3 bases short, with 13 bases between. CDR3 nucleotide sequence: TGTGCCAGCAGTTTACAGGGGCTCGGGGACACTGAAGCTTTCTTT. It codes for CASSLQGLGDTEAFF.

V and J are TRBV11-2 and TRBJ2-1; the match to TRBD1 covers 8 bases. CDR3 length: 14 residues. Germline CDR1 reads SGHAT; CDR2 reads FQNNGV. V lost 1 base, J lost 4 bases, and 0 bases stayed unmatched. CDR3 residues: CASSLGDRYNEQFF. The CDR3, as DNA: TGTGCCAGCAGCTTAGGGGACAGGTACAATGAGCAGTTCTTC. The variable domain in full, completed from reference TRBV11-2 and TRBJ2-1, reads EAGVAQSPRYKIIEKRQSVAFWCNPISGHATLYWYQQILGQGPKLLIQFQNNGVVDDSQLPKDRFSAERLKGVDSTLKIQPAKLEDSAVYLCASSLGDRYNEQFFGPGTRLTVL.

The chain uses TRBV11-3 and TRBJ2-7; no reliable D call. This CDR3 contains 14 residues. The ends were cut back, 2 bases at V and 1 base at J, with 9 bases in the middle. CDR1 is SGHNT and CDR2 is YENEEA in the germline V gene. CDR3: CASSLLSISYEQYF. The CDR3 bases are TGTGCCAGCAGCTTACTCTCCATTTCCTACGAGCAGTACTTC.

This clone appeared a single time. The chain combines TRBV4-1 with TRBJ1-1; D possibly corresponds to TRBD1 (6 bases). With 2 bases removed from V and 8 bases from J, the gap between germline ends came to 15 bases. Germline loops: CDR1 MGHRA, CDR2 YSYEKL. The CDR3 totals 14 residues. CDR3 region: CASSQPGHHPEAFF. CDR3 nucleotide sequence: TGCGCCAGCAGCCAACCGGGACACCACCCAGAAGCTTTCTTT.

This chain links TRBV9 with TRBJ1-1, with D possibly matching TRBD1 (5 bases). V dropped 0 bases and J dropped 5 bases, with 14 bases sitting between them. Germline values: CDR1 SGDLS, CDR2 YYNGEE. The CDR3 is made up of 15 amino acids. The CDR3 is CASSVAWGELTEAFF. CDR3 bases: TGTGCCAGCAGCGTAGCGTGGGGGGAATTAACTGAAGCTTTCTTT.

The rearrangement joins TRBV13 to TRBJ2-7; no reliable D call. Trimming removed 0 bases from V and 5 bases from J, with 8 bases in between. Per the germline V gene, CDR1 is PRHDT and CDR2 is FYEKMQ (reference sequence). The CDR3 totals 13 residues. CDR3 bases: TGTGCCAGCAGCTTAGGTGCGGCTAACGAGCAGTACTTC. It specifies CASSLGAANEQYF.

This clone has only a few counts. The chain combines TRBV29-1 with TRBJ1-1; no firm D call. The CDR3 spans 13 residues. Trimming removed 7 bases at V and 3 bases at J, with 15 bases between. CDR1 and CDR2 from the germline V gene are SQVTM and ANQGSEA. CDR3 DNA sequence: TGCAGCGCCGGGTCGGATGCTGACACTGAAGCTTTCTTT. It is translated as CSAGSDADTEAFF.

This chain joins TRBV7-9 and TRBJ2-1; D gene unclear. CDR3 size: 12 residues. V was clipped by 5 bases and J by 4 bases, with 6 bases between them. CDR1 SEHNR and CDR2 FQNEAQ come from the germline V gene (reference sequence). DNA of the CDR3: TGTGCCAGCAGCCCCACTTACAATGAGCAGTTCTTC. Residues: CASSPTYNEQFF. The whole variable domain, remainder taken from reference TRBV7-9 and TRBJ2-1, is DTGVSQNPRHKITKRGQNVTFRCDPISEHNRLYWYRQTLGQGPEFLTYFQNEAQLEKSRLLSDRFSAERPKGSFSTLEIQRTEQGDSAMYLCASSPTYNEQFFGPGTRLTVL.

The chain has TRBV27 and TRBJ2-1; D is ambiguous. Germline V gene lookup returns CDR1 MNHEY and CDR2 SMNVEV (reference sequence). This CDR3 has 13 residues. V was pared by 6 bases and J by 3 bases, with 9 bases between. CDR3: CASSLDGYNEQFF. The CDR3 bases are TGTGCCAGCAGCTTGGATGGCTACAATGAGCAGTTCTTC.

The rearrangement uses TRBV2 and TRBJ1-5, with unresolved D. The length of the CDR3 is 15 residues. Germline CDR1 is SNHLY and CDR2 is FYNNEI. Trimming cost V 7 bases and J 0 bases, with 13 bases left between them. The CDR3 reads CASTPQIYSNQPQHF. The CDR3 DNA sequence: TGTGCCAGCACTCCACAGATCTATAGCAATCAGCCCCAGCATTTT.